A single sample gave rise to the 20 T cell receptor beta chains below, sequenced in a study of blood T cell repertoires in COVID-19. Profiled with immunoSEQ multiplex PCR; TCRdb holds only in-frame clones, not every one. The sample lists about 290,000 clones; roughly 89% were seen once. Source material: PBMCs or T cells enriched from blood (not recorded which). Source of these receptors: a woman aged 35 to 49 who had recovered from COVID-19.

This clone has only one observation. V gene TRBV29-1 combines with J gene TRBJ2-1; D call uncertain. Germline values: CDR1 SQVTM, CDR2 ANQGSEA. The ends were cut back, 3 bases at V and 5 bases at J, with 14 bases in the middle. This CDR3 comprises 14 residues. The CDR3 reads CSVDSGKTDNEQFF. CDR3 DNA sequence: TGCAGCGTTGATTCAGGAAAAACAGACAATGAGCAGTTCTTC.

This rearrangement joins TRBV20-1 to TRBJ1-2; tentatively, D is TRBD1 (6 bases). CDR3 length: 14 residues. V was shortened by 3 bases and J by 3 bases, with 14 bases between the two germline ends. In germline, CDR1 is DFQATT, CDR2 SNEGSKA (reference sequence). CDR3 DNA: TGCAGTGCTAGTCCGGGGGGCCGGGACTATGGCTACACCTTC. Its translation is CSASPGGRDYGYTF.

The rearrangement joins TRBV6-1 to TRBJ1-1; D is possibly TRBD1 (6 bases). The V gene lost 4 bases and the J gene lost 0 bases, with 18 bases spanning the gap. From germline, CDR1 is MNHNS and CDR2 SASEGT. The CDR3 runs to 17 residues. CDR3 in DNA: TGTGCCAGCAGTGCGCGGAAGCAGGGGCCTTTGAACACTGAAGCTTTCTTT. Encoded protein: CASSARKQGPLNTEAFF.

The V and J genes are TRBV28 and TRBJ2-7; 12 bases match TRBD1. Germline CDR1 is MDHEN and CDR2 is SYDVKM. The CDR3 spans 15 residues. With 5 bases clipped from V and 4 bases from J, the junction kept 6 bases outside the gene matches. The CDR3 bases are TGTGCCAGCAGTGGACCGGGACAGGGGGCTTACGAGCAGTACTTC. Translation: CASSGPGQGAYEQYF.

The chain is built from TRBV5-1 and TRBJ1-5; 7 bases align to TRBD1. Germline trimming cut 3 bases from V and 7 bases from J; bases unmatched to any gene: 10. CDR1 SGHRS and CDR2 YFSETQ come from the germline V gene. This CDR3 has 15 amino acids. The CDR3 DNA reads TGCGCCAGCAGCTCCAGTCCCGGGACAGTACAGCCCCAGCATTTT. Its protein product is CASSSSPGTVQPQHF.

This clone came up once. CDR3 nucleotide sequence: TGTGCCAGTAGTATGGCGGGACGGTTAAGGGAAAAACTGTTTTTT. Encoded protein: CASSMAGRLREKLFF. V and J are TRBV19 and TRBJ1-4, with D tentatively TRBD1 (5 bases). V was shortened by 3 bases and J by 8 bases, with 16 bases between the two germline ends. The CDR3 is 15 residues long. Germline V gives CDR1 LNHDA, CDR2 SQIVND (reference sequence).

This chain joins TRBV28 and TRBJ1-5, with a tentative D call TRBD1 (6 bases). The V and J ends lost 5 bases and 2 bases respectively, with 13 bases between them. The CDR3 consists of 15 residues. Germline lookup yields CDR1 MDHEN and CDR2 SYDVKM. CDR3 amino acids: CASSKQGEGNQPQHF. CDR3 in DNA: TGTGCCAGCAGTAAACAGGGAGAGGGCAATCAGCCCCAGCATTTT.

The rearrangement joins TRBV2 to TRBJ2-3; D perhaps matches TRBD1 (5 bases). Germline lookup yields CDR1 SNHLY and CDR2 FYNNEI. This CDR3 comprises 12 residues. The germline V and J ends were trimmed by 6 bases and 5 bases, with 9 bases remaining between them. This CDR3 reads CASRGRGDTQYF. In DNA, the CDR3 is TGTGCCAGCAGGGGAAGGGGAGATACGCAGTATTTT.

The chain is built from TRBV29-1 and TRBJ2-5; 7 bases fit TRBD1. CDR1 is SQVTM, CDR2 ANQGSEA, per germline. The CDR3 has 14 residues. After removal of 8 bases from V and 5 bases from J, the junction contained 14 bases not matched to a gene. The CDR3 nucleotides are TGCAGCCCCCGTTTAGTGACAGGGAGTGAGACCCAGTACTTC. Residues: CSPRLVTGSETQYF.

This chain joins TRBV4-1 and TRBJ1-2; a weak D match, TRBD1 (5 bases). The ends were cut back, 0 bases at V and 4 bases at J, with 12 bases in the middle. The CDR3 is 15 residues long. Germline V gives CDR1 MGHRA, CDR2 YSYEKL. CDR3 loop: CASSQDLGQLYGYTF. The CDR3 nucleotides read TGCGCCAGCAGCCAAGATTTGGGGCAGCTCTATGGCTACACCTTC.

The chain links TRBV7-9 to TRBJ2-5; weak D call: TRBD2 (5 bases). V lost 6 bases and J lost 2, with 10 bases in between. The CDR3 sequence is 13 residues long. Germline loops: CDR1 SEHNR, CDR2 FQNEAQ (reference sequence). The CDR3 coding sequence is TGTGCCAGCAGTCCGGACTCACAAGAGACCCAGTACTTC. Protein product: CASSPDSQETQYF.

CDR3 residues: CASSVGGGEGTDTQYF. CDR3 sequence (DNA): TGTGCCAGCAGCGTAGGAGGCGGGGAAGGGACAGATACGCAGTATTTT. This chain uses TRBV9 with TRBJ2-3; D is perhaps TRBD2 (6 bases). From germline, CDR1 is SGDLS and CDR2 YYNGEE. V was pared by 0 bases and J by 3 bases, with 14 bases between. This CDR3 region has 16 residues.

The chain employs TRBV20-1 and TRBJ2-1; 9 nucleotides line up with TRBD2. This CDR3 is 15 amino acids long. CDR1 and CDR2 (germline): DFQATT, SNEGSKA (reference sequence). V shed 3 bases and J 7 bases; nucleotides not matched to a gene: 10. The CDR3 DNA follows: TGCAGTGCTAGTCTCCGGCGGGAGGGCGGGAATGAGCAGTTCTTC. Its protein product is CSASLRREGGNEQFF.

This sequence joins TRBV2 and TRBJ1-5; no clear D gene. This CDR3 region has 17 residues. In germline, CDR1 is SNHLY, CDR2 FYNNEI. Trimming left V 5 bases short and J 8 bases short, with 25 bases between. The CDR3 sequence is CASSSRRRGFNLEPQHF. CDR3 nucleotides: TGTGCCAGCAGTTCACGAAGGAGAGGGTTCAATTTGGAGCCCCAGCATTTT. The entire variable domain, with the rest obtained from reference TRBV2 and TRBJ1-5, is as follows: EPEVTQTPSHQVTQMGQEVILRCVPISNHLYFYWYRQILGQKVEFLVSFYNNEISEKSEIFDDQFSVERPDGSNFTLKIRSTKLEDSAMYFCASSSRRRGFNLEPQHFGDGTRLSIL.

The chain recombines TRBV11-3 with TRBJ2-5, with a weak D call TRBD2 (7 bases). In germline, CDR1 is SGHNT, CDR2 YENEEA. V lost 5 bases, J lost 2 bases, and 18 bases lay in between. The CDR3 loop spans 16 amino acids. The CDR3 bases are TGTGCCAGCAGCCCAGAGGGGGGGCCGGGTCAAGAGACCCAGTACTTC. The encoded protein is CASSPEGGPGQETQYF.

V gene TRBV9 combines with J gene TRBJ2-5; 15 bases are shared with TRBD2. This CDR3 is built from 15 residues. J lost 4 bases, V lost 3 bases, and 1 base had no gene match. In germline, CDR1 is SGDLS, CDR2 YYNGEE. CDR3 amino acids: CASSEGLAGGETQYF. The CDR3 DNA reads TGTGCCAGCAGCGAGGGACTAGCGGGGGGAGAGACCCAGTACTTC.

The V and J genes are TRBV19 and TRBJ1-5, with D perhaps TRBD1 (6 bases). Per germline, CDR1 LNHDA and CDR2 SQIVND (reference sequence). The CDR3 spans 13 residues. Trimming removed 5 bases from V and 11 bases from J, with 16 bases in between. CDR3 sequence reads: CASSAEGTPSQHF. CDR3 DNA: TGTGCCAGTAGTGCCGAAGGGACACCGTCCCAGCATTTT. Combining the CDR3 with reference TRBV19 and TRBJ1-5 gives the whole variable domain DGGITQSPKYLFRKEGQNVTLSCEQNLNHDAMYWYRQDPGQGLRLIYYSQIVNDFQKGDIAEGYSVSREKKESFPLTVTSAQKNPTAFYLCASSAEGTPSQHFGDGTRLSIL.

This rearrangement joins TRBV7-6 to TRBJ1-5; tentative D call: TRBD1 (6 bases). The ends were cut back, 5 bases at V and 4 bases at J, with 18 bases in the middle. The germline V gene encodes CDR1 SGHVS and CDR2 FNYEAQ. CDR3 length: 16 amino acids. In DNA form, the CDR3 reads TGTGCCAGCAGCGCGACGGACAGAGCCGAAAATCAGCCCCAGCATTTT. As protein: CASSATDRAENQPQHF.

The rearrangement links TRBV11-2 to TRBJ1-4; no definite D call. This CDR3 spans 16 amino acids. In germline, CDR1 is SGHAT, CDR2 FQNNGV. V was pared by 5 bases and J by 0 bases, with 13 bases between. CDR3 loop: CASSGRGHATNEKLFF. For the CDR3, the DNA is TGTGCCAGCAGCGGGAGAGGGCATGCAACTAATGAAAAACTGTTTTTT.

Only a few counts were recorded for this clone. This rearrangement joins TRBV28 to TRBJ1-1; no firm D call. This CDR3 spans 14 amino acids. Trimming pared 3 bases from V and 1 base from J, leaving 9 bases between. CDR1 and CDR2 (germline): MDHEN, SYDVKM. CDR3 sequence: CASSFYSGNTEAFF. CDR3 coding DNA: TGTGCCAGCAGTTTTTATTCAGGGAACACTGAAGCTTTCTTT.